A single sample is the source of the 23 T cell receptor beta chains below, sequenced in a study of T-cell memory formation after mild COVID-19. MiXCR, run by TCRdb on the 5' RACE reads, gives a single entry per CDR3 protein. The sample shows 250,000 to 400,000 distinct CDR3 sequences, roughly an eighth of them seen only once. What was sequenced was PBMCs or a T cell subset sorted from them (not recorded which). These receptors all come from a man between 18 and 29 years old who had mild COVID-19 (a few samples of this study predate the infection). Cell type and time point are not known.

The CDR3 sequence is CASRPHIAGGGTDTQYF. CDR3 coding DNA: TGTGCCAGCAGACCCCACATAGCGGGGGGCGGTACAGATACGCAGTATTTT. The rearrangement links TRBV6-2 or TRBV6-3 to TRBJ2-3; TRBD2 agrees at 10 bases. There are 17 residues in the CDR3. Trimming removed 6 bases from V and 3 bases from J; junction bases left unmatched: 12. Germline lookup yields CDR1 MNHEY and CDR2 SVGEGT.

This clonotype has more than one count but fewer than ten. The V gene is TRBV11-2, the J gene TRBJ2-7; TRBD1 agrees at 9 bases. V gave up 2 bases and J gave up 1 base; unmatched junction bases: 6. The length of the CDR3 is 16 residues. CDR1 is SGHAT, CDR2 FQNNGV, per germline. CDR3 region: CASSLNGQGSSYEQYV. The CDR3 nucleotides read TGTGCCAGCAGCTTAAATGGACAGGGGTCTTCCTACGAGCAGTACGTC.

This clonotype was detected only a few times. The genes are TRBV20-1 and TRBJ2-7; TRBD2 matches 10 bases. Germline V gene sequence: CDR1 DFQATT, CDR2 SNEGSKA (reference sequence). This CDR3 comprises 14 residues. V trimming: 6 bases; J trimming: 4 bases; junction bases outside the gene matches: 9. The CDR3 protein is CSAKNSGGAYEQYF. The CDR3, as DNA: TGCAGTGCGAAGAACAGCGGGGGGGCGTACGAGCAGTACTTC.

This clonotype was found a few times. V and J are TRBV5-6 and TRBJ2-5; D is undetermined. Germline CDR1 and CDR2: SGHDT and YYEEEE. The germline V and J ends were trimmed by 0 bases and 3 bases, with 6 bases remaining between them. The CDR3 extends over 13 amino acids. This chain's CDR3 is CASSLALEETQYF. The CDR3 coding sequence is TGTGCCAGCAGCTTGGCTCTAGAAGAGACCCAGTACTTC.

In this sample, this clonotype turned up a few times. The genes are TRBV7-3 and TRBJ2-1; TRBD1 might be the D (6 bases). The CDR3 covers 15 residues. V was clipped by 5 bases and J by 0 bases, with 11 bases between them. In germline, CDR1 is SGHTA, CDR2 FQGTGA. CDR3 protein: CASSTDRSSYNEQFF. CDR3 bases: TGTGCCAGCAGCACAGACAGGAGCTCCTACAATGAGCAGTTCTTC.

The table lists this clonotype with many counts. This rearrangement joins TRBV12-3 or TRBV12-4 to TRBJ2-1; perhaps TRBD1 as D (6 bases). V lost 6 bases, J lost 6 bases, and 12 bases lay in between. This CDR3 is 13 amino acids long. CDR3 in DNA: TGTGCCAGCAGCCCTGGGACAATCAATGAGCAGTTCTTC. Translated, it gives CASSPGTINEQFF.

This clonotype was observed a few times. The CDR3 coding sequence is TGCAGTGCTTCTGGGGCCAACGTCCTGACTTTC. As protein: CSASGANVLTF. The chain combines TRBV20-1 with TRBJ2-6; D gene uncertain. The length of the CDR3 is 11 residues. CDR1 is DFQATT, CDR2 SNEGSKA, per germline (reference sequence). V lost 5 bases and J 1 base, leaving 0 bases between the germline ends.

The chain employs TRBV6-1 and TRBJ2-7, with D perhaps matching TRBD2 (5 bases). This CDR3 is 14 amino acids long. V was cut by 3 bases and J by 1 base, with 10 bases left in between. Germline V gene data show CDR1 as MNHNS and CDR2 as SASEGT. CDR3 amino acids: CASSEPGKSYEQYF. CDR3 coding DNA: TGTGCCAGCAGTGAGCCCGGGAAGTCCTACGAGCAGTACTTC.

In regard to this clonotype: A read error may account for a junction end that differs from germline. V and J are TRBV6-4 and TRBJ2-1; the match to TRBD1 covers 8 bases. CDR3 length: 16 residues. Germline values: CDR1 MRHNA, CDR2 SNTAGT. The chain's CDR3 is CASSERGTGGMSWVIF. The CDR3 DNA reads TGTGCCAGCAGTGAACGGGGGACAGGAGGAATGTCCTGGGTGATCTTC.

This clonotype was recorded many times. The chain links TRBV12-3 or TRBV12-4 to TRBJ2-7, with 7 bases that match TRBD1. The CDR3 totals 12 residues. V lost 6 bases to trimming and J lost 11 bases; unmatched junction nucleotides: 10. This CDR3 is CASRSDRAGKYF. The CDR3 DNA reads TGTGCCAGCAGGTCAGACAGGGCCGGGAAGTACTTC.

This clonotype was detected only a few times. The chain joins TRBV4-1 to TRBJ2-3; TRBD1 matches at 7 bases. Germline-derived CDR1 and CDR2 are MGHRA and YSYEKL. V lost 4 bases, J lost 1 base, and 5 bases stayed unmatched. This CDR3 has 15 amino acids. The CDR3 loop is CASSRPGQRTDTQYF. CDR3 DNA: TGCGCCAGCAGCCGTCCGGGACAGCGCACAGATACGCAGTATTTT.

This clonotype came up many times. The chain employs TRBV7-2 and TRBJ1-2, with D perhaps matching TRBD1 (6 bases). The CDR3 extends over 14 amino acids. From germline, CDR1 is SGHTA and CDR2 FQGNSA. V was clipped by 2 bases and J by 2 bases, with 9 bases between them. Written as DNA, the CDR3 is TGTGCCAGCAGCTTAAGGGACAAAAACTATGGCTACACCTTC. It encodes CASSLRDKNYGYTF.

This clonotype was seen ten or more times. The rearrangement joins TRBV7-2 to TRBJ1-1; the D is unclear. Germline values: CDR1 SGHTA, CDR2 FQGNSA. The CDR3 covers 14 residues. The V end lost 5 bases, the J end lost 1 base, and 11 bases lay between the germline ends. The CDR3 sequence: CASSPGAANTEAFF. CDR3 sequence (DNA): TGTGCCAGCAGCCCAGGTGCAGCGAACACTGAAGCTTTCTTT. Full variable domain (outside the CDR3, taken from reference TRBV7-2 and TRBJ1-1): GAGVSQSPSNKVTEKGKDVELRCDPISGHTALYWYRQSLGQGLEFLIYFQGNSAPDKSGLPSDRFSAERTGGSVSTLTIQRTQQEDSAVYLCASSPGAANTEAFFGQGTRLTVV.

The chain is built from TRBV7-2 and TRBJ1-5; no definite D call. The V gene lost 5 bases and the J gene lost 0 bases, with 11 bases spanning the gap. Germline assignment: CDR1 SGHTA and CDR2 FQGNSA. The CDR3 is made up of 15 amino acids. CDR3 sequence reads: CASSPSYYSNQPQHF. DNA of the CDR3: TGTGCCAGCAGCCCCTCATACTATAGCAATCAGCCCCAGCATTTT.

This clonotype came up many times. V gene TRBV2 combines with J gene TRBJ2-5; D gene unclear. The CDR3 has 11 residues. Per germline, CDR1 SNHLY and CDR2 FYNNEI. The V end lost 6 bases, the J end lost 5 bases, and 7 bases lay between the germline ends. CDR3 nucleotides: TGTGCCAGCAGGGTCGGTGAGACCCAGTACTTC. Its protein product is CASRVGETQYF.

The chain joins TRBV7-9 to TRBJ1-1; D unresolved. The V end was cut by 5 bases, the J end by 4 bases, with 17 bases between. The V gene's germline CDR1 is SEHNR and CDR2 FQNEAQ (reference sequence). The CDR3 runs to 15 residues. CDR3 residues: CASSLGLGGSTEAFF. The CDR3 coding sequence is TGTGCCAGCAGCCTGGGTCTGGGCGGGAGCACTGAAGCTTTCTTT. Full variable domain (remainder filled in from reference TRBV7-9 and TRBJ1-1): DTGVSQNPRHKITKRGQNVTFRCDPISEHNRLYWYRQTLGQGPEFLTYFQNEAQLEKSRLLSDRFSAERPKGSFSTLEIQRTEQGDSAMYLCASSLGLGGSTEAFFGQGTRLTVV.

J is TRBJ2-3 and V is TRBV10-3, with 12 bases identical to TRBD2. J was trimmed by 5 bases and V by 8 bases; bases with no gene match: 5. There are 14 residues in the CDR3. The germline V gene has CDR1 ENHRY and CDR2 SYGVKD. The CDR3 bases are TGTGCCATCGCTAGCGGGGGGGCCGAAGATACGCAGTATTTT. Residues: CAIASGGAEDTQYF.

This clonotype appeared a few times. This chain links TRBV4-1 with TRBJ2-3; 7 bases line up with TRBD1. Germline V gives CDR1 MGHRA, CDR2 YSYEKL. V lost 0 bases, J lost 2 bases, and 8 bases stayed unmatched. The CDR3 runs 17 residues. CDR3 bases: TGCGCCAGCAGCCAAGATTTAAGGGGGCCCTTCACAGATACGCAGTATTTT. Translated: CASSQDLRGPFTDTQYF.

This clonotype was found a few times. The chain employs TRBV7-2 and TRBJ1-6; possibly TRBD1 for D (6 bases). The CDR3 consists of 15 residues. Trimming pared 2 bases from V and 13 bases from J, leaving 18 bases between. The germline CDR1 and CDR2 sequences are SGHTA and FQGNSA. CDR3 nucleotides: TGTGCCAGCAGCTTAAACACAGGGAGTAGAAGCCCCCTCCACTTT. Encoded protein: CASSLNTGSRSPLHF.

The V gene is TRBV19, the J gene TRBJ1-1; possible D gene TRBD1, 6 bases. The CDR3 runs 15 residues. CDR1 is LNHDA, CDR2 SQIVND, per germline (reference sequence). V lost 2 bases to trimming and J lost 0 bases, with 10 bases between them. The CDR3 is CASSIQGLVNTEAFF. The DNA for the CDR3 is TGTGCCAGTAGTATACAGGGGCTTGTGAACACTGAAGCTTTCTTT. Using reference TRBV19 and TRBJ1-1 for the parts outside the CDR3, the full variable domain is DGGITQSPKYLFRKEGQNVTLSCEQNLNHDAMYWYRQDPGQGLRLIYYSQIVNDFQKGDIAEGYSVSREKKESFPLTVTSAQKNPTAFYLCASSIQGLVNTEAFFGQGTRLTVV.

J is TRBJ1-5 and V is TRBV19; TRBD1 matches at 7 bases. The CDR3 consists of 18 residues. J gave up 2 bases and V 5 bases, and 15 bases lay outside the gene matches. Germline V lookup: CDR1 LNHDA, CDR2 SQIVND (reference sequence). CDR3 protein: CASSEGRGPVSGNQPQHF. The CDR3 coding sequence is TGTGCCAGTAGTGAGGGAAGGGGGCCGGTCTCTGGCAATCAGCCCCAGCATTTT.

The genes are TRBV5-8 and TRBJ1-2; D possibly corresponds to TRBD1 (5 bases). Germline V gene data show CDR1 as SGHTS and CDR2 as YDEGEE. The CDR3 contains 16 residues. With 4 bases removed from V and 5 bases from J, the gap between germline ends came to 21 bases. DNA for the CDR3: TGTGCCAGCAGCGCCCCGGGACCTACCTGGGGGTATGGCTACACCTTC. Its protein product is CASSAPGPTWGYGYTF.

In its sample, this clonotype was seen a few times. The J gene is TRBJ1-4, the V gene TRBV6-2 or TRBV6-3; the D gene is possibly TRBD1 (6 bases). Germline CDR1 MNHEY, CDR2 SVGEGT. CDR3 length equals 13 residues. V gave up 6 bases and J gave up 8 bases, with 13 bases separating them. This chain's CDR3 is CASRRDRSEKLFF. The CDR3 nucleotides read TGTGCCAGCAGGCGTGACAGGAGCGAAAAACTGTTTTTT.